This TCR beta chain was obtained from a study of CD8 T cells in Susac syndrome (dated by TCRdb to between 2017 and 2020). In the study overall: Repertoire sequencing was used to test whether CD8+ T cell activation and differentiation in Susac syndrome was antigen driven. CD8+ T cell repertoire clonality was compared between around eleven healthy donors, approximately 14 Susac syndrome patients and around 15 multiple sclerosis patients. Points the paper makes about the study in general: The number of individuals in the TCR sequencing and HLA analysis was acknowledged as relatively small.

From the cysteine up to the phenylalanine, the CDR3 has a length of 15 residues. Of all the DNA, just the CDR3 is kept, 45 bases in frame from base 1. V has 6 bases trimmed and J has 3 bases trimmed; junction bases matching no gene number 9. RNA was extracted using the RNeasy kit, and roughly 0.5 to 1 microgram was reverse transcribed with random hexamers. The immunoSEQ multiplex PCR assay, which covers 54 Vbeta and 13 Jbeta segments, was used to amplify TCR beta CDR3 regions. To correct PCR amplification bias, a synthetic template baseline was used for both primer optimization and computational correction. As for the authors' bioinformatics: Only productive sequences were kept, with reads annotated to V, D and J genes according to IMGT and analyzed in immunoSEQ Analyzer. Clonality was calculated as one minus the Shannon entropy normalized by log2 of the number of productive unique sequences. For each patient and control, public and private clones were evaluated within the 100 most prevalent clones. A clone was defined as Susac-specific if it was absent from the healthy and MS cohorts, from about 1,100 published viral clones and from other ImmuneACCESS disease sequences. TCRdb ran its own pipeline on the public reads, namely fastp trimming at Q25 and MiXCR clone calling, and kept in-frame beta chains. Entries that share a CDR3 protein sequence are merged under the most common genes and DNA. The V and J calls reflect TCRdb's pipeline rather than the authors' work. A total of 200,000 or so distinct CDR3 sequences appear in this sample, approximately 90% of them only once. The ten top clones hold around 0.14% of the sample.

This clonotype has more than one count but fewer than ten. Its target antigen remains unknown. Base qualities are missing; no much larger clone stands one base away. High-throughput TCR beta sequencing profiled peripheral blood CD8+ and CD4+ T cells from healthy donors, Susac syndrome patients and multiple sclerosis patients. The multiple sclerosis controls were treatment-naive patients whose relapsing-remitting disease, either stable or active, fulfilled the revised McDonald criteria. CD8+ TEMRA cells were enriched by FACS, while bulk CD8+ and CD4+ T cells were purified by magnetic negative isolation. Blood was drawn into EDTA tubes, processed within 24 hours, and PBMCs were isolated by density gradient centrifugation. PBMCs intended for TCR sequencing were frozen in liquid nitrogen and were later thawed in a 37 degrees C water bath. Purity of sorted or isolated CD4+, CD8+ and CD8+ TEMRA cells was at least 90%.

The receptor chain draws on TRBV12-3 or TRBV12-4 and TRBJ2-7; TRBD1 agrees with 9 junctional bases. The sequence was collected from a human donor with multiple sclerosis. The sequencing sample was made of CD8+ T cells from PBMCs. The nucleotide sequence is given as TGTGCCAGCAGCCTCCCGGGACAGGGAGTCTACGAGCAGTACTTC. The encoded protein is CASSLPGQGVYEQYF.